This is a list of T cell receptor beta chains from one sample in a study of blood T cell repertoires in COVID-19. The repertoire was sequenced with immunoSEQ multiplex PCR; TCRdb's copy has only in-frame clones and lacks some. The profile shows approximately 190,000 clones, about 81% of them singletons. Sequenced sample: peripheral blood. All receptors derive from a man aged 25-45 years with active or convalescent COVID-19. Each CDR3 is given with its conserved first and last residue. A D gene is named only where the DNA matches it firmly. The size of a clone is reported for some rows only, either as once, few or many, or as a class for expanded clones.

cdr3_aa: CASSSTGVDEQYF; cdr3_nt: TGTGCCAGCAGTTCGACAGGGGTGGACGAGCAGTACTTC; j_call: TRBJ2-7; clone_size: .; d_call: TRBD1; v_call: TRBV6-5
cdr3_aa: CASSSQQQGVSYNSPLHF; cdr3_nt: TGCGCCAGCAGCTCTCAACAACAGGGGGTTTCCTATAATTCACCCCTCCACTTT; j_call: TRBJ1-6; clone_size: .; d_call: TRBD1; v_call: TRBV5-1
cdr3_aa: CASSRTGLDSPLHF; cdr3_nt: TGTGCCAGCAGCCGAACAGGATTGGATTCACCCCTCCACTTT; j_call: TRBJ1-6; clone_size: .; d_call: .; v_call: TRBV6-5
cdr3_aa: CASSLFGTPGQLYNSPLHF; cdr3_nt: TGTGCCAGCAGTTTATTCGGCACGCCGGGACAGCTTTATAATTCACCCCTCCACTTT; j_call: TRBJ1-6; clone_size: .; d_call: TRBD1; v_call: TRBV27
cdr3_aa: CASGLLNTEAFF; cdr3_nt: TGTGCTTCGGGACTTCTGAACACTGAAGCTTTCTTT; j_call: TRBJ1-1; clone_size: .; d_call: .; v_call: TRBV13
cdr3_aa: CASSKQGDTEAFF; cdr3_nt: TGTGCCAGTAGTAAACAGGGGGACACTGAAGCTTTCTTT; j_call: TRBJ1-1; clone_size: .; d_call: TRBD1; v_call: TRBV19
cdr3_aa: CASSRETYSGNTIYF; cdr3_nt: TGCGCCAGCAGCAGGGAGACTTACTCTGGAAACACCATATATTTT; j_call: TRBJ1-3; clone_size: .; d_call: .; v_call: TRBV5-1
cdr3_aa: CASSPRTGIGPYEQYF; cdr3_nt: TGTGCCAGCAGCCCTCGGACCGGGATTGGGCCCTACGAGCAGTACTTC; j_call: TRBJ2-7; clone_size: .; d_call: .; v_call: TRBV13
cdr3_aa: CASNARDRSSYNEQFF; cdr3_nt: TGTGCCAGCAACGCCCGGGACAGGAGCTCCTACAATGAGCAGTTCTTC; j_call: TRBJ2-1; clone_size: .; d_call: .; v_call: TRBV21-1
cdr3_aa: CATSANLRGPYNEQFF; cdr3_nt: TGTGCCACCAGTGCCAACCTGAGGGGGCCCTACAATGAGCAGTTCTTC; j_call: TRBJ2-1; clone_size: .; d_call: TRBD1; v_call: TRBV24-1
cdr3_aa: CATSDLAGDYGYTF; cdr3_nt: TGTGCCACCAGTGATTTGGCCGGGGACTATGGCTACACCTTC; j_call: TRBJ1-2; clone_size: .; d_call: .; v_call: TRBV24-1
cdr3_aa: CASSERETNQPQHF; cdr3_nt: TGTGCCAGCAGTGAGAGAGAAACCAATCAGCCCCAGCATTTT; j_call: TRBJ1-5; clone_size: .; d_call: .; v_call: TRBV2
cdr3_aa: CASSIDRVEQYF; cdr3_nt: TGTGCCAGCAGCATCGACAGGGTCGAGCAGTACTTC; j_call: TRBJ2-7; clone_size: .; d_call: TRBD1; v_call: TRBV5-5
cdr3_aa: CASSPYRGPQNEAFF; cdr3_nt: TGTGCCAGCAGTCCGTACAGGGGGCCGCAGAATGAAGCTTTCTTT; j_call: TRBJ1-1; clone_size: .; d_call: TRBD1; v_call: TRBV6-6
cdr3_aa: CASRSGTGDPNQPQHF; cdr3_nt: TGTGCCAGTAGATCCGGGACAGGGGACCCCAATCAGCCCCAGCATTTT; j_call: TRBJ1-5; clone_size: few; d_call: TRBD1; v_call: TRBV19
cdr3_aa: CASSVEDRYTEAFF; cdr3_nt: TGTGCCAGCAGCGTAGAAGACAGATACACTGAAGCTTTCTTT; j_call: TRBJ1-1; clone_size: .; d_call: .; v_call: TRBV9
cdr3_aa: CASSGMQGALGQPQHF; cdr3_nt: TGTGCCAGCAGTGGGATGCAGGGGGCATTGGGCCAGCCCCAGCATTTT; j_call: TRBJ1-5; clone_size: .; d_call: TRBD1; v_call: TRBV2
cdr3_aa: CASSLPTGWTEAFF; cdr3_nt: TGTGCCAGCTCACTCCCGACAGGGTGGACTGAAGCTTTCTTT; j_call: TRBJ1-1; clone_size: .; d_call: TRBD1; v_call: TRBV18
cdr3_aa: CAWSRGGGGANVLTF; cdr3_nt: TGTGCCTGGTCGCGGGGGGGTGGTGGGGCCAACGTCCTGACTTTC; j_call: TRBJ2-6; clone_size: .; d_call: TRBD2; v_call: TRBV30
cdr3_aa: CASSATSGEYNEQFF; cdr3_nt: TGCGCCAGCAGCGCGACTAGCGGGGAATACAATGAGCAGTTCTTC; j_call: TRBJ2-1; clone_size: .; d_call: TRBD2; v_call: TRBV5-1
cdr3_aa: CASSIIRGDPDTQYF; cdr3_nt: TGCGCCAGCAGTATCATTCGGGGAGACCCAGATACGCAGTATTTT; j_call: TRBJ2-3; clone_size: few; d_call: .; v_call: TRBV10-1
cdr3_aa: CASSTRVRTDTQYF; cdr3_nt: TGTGCCAGCAGCACCAGGGTCAGGACAGATACGCAGTATTTT; j_call: TRBJ2-3; clone_size: .; d_call: .; v_call: TRBV13
cdr3_aa: CASSATTGGAGNTIYF; cdr3_nt: TGTGCCAGCAGCGCGACAACAGGGGGAGCTGGAAACACCATATATTTT; j_call: TRBJ1-3; clone_size: .; d_call: TRBD1; v_call: TRBV3-1/TRBV3-2
cdr3_aa: CASSSSPGAQGAGAEAFF; cdr3_nt: TGTGCCAGTAGTTCTTCTCCGGGGGCTCAGGGGGCGGGTGCTGAAGCTTTCTTT; j_call: TRBJ1-1; clone_size: .; d_call: TRBD1; v_call: TRBV19
cdr3_aa: CASSIPGGGRNTIYF; cdr3_nt: TGTGCCAGTAGTATTCCAGGGGGCGGAAGAAACACCATATATTTT; j_call: TRBJ1-3; clone_size: .; d_call: TRBD1; v_call: TRBV19
cdr3_aa: CASSLEGTSVNGELFF; cdr3_nt: TGTGCCAGCAGCTTAGAGGGGACTAGCGTGAACGGGGAGCTGTTTTTT; j_call: TRBJ2-2; clone_size: .; d_call: TRBD2; v_call: TRBV7-9
cdr3_aa: CATSPTDRLYEQYF; cdr3_nt: TGTGCCACCTCACCGACGGACAGGTTATACGAGCAGTACTTC; j_call: TRBJ2-7; clone_size: .; d_call: TRBD1; v_call: TRBV24-1
cdr3_aa: CASRPGVNSGNTIYF; cdr3_nt: TGTGCCAGCAGACCAGGGGTTAACTCTGGAAACACCATATATTTT; j_call: TRBJ1-3; clone_size: .; d_call: .; v_call: TRBV9
cdr3_aa: CATSNRGETQYF; cdr3_nt: TGTGCCACCAGCAACAGGGGTGAGACCCAGTACTTC; j_call: TRBJ2-5; clone_size: .; d_call: TRBD1; v_call: TRBV24-1
cdr3_aa: CASSLARQGARNEKLFF; cdr3_nt: TGCGCCAGCAGCTTGGCCCGACAGGGGGCAAGAAATGAAAAACTGTTTTTT; j_call: TRBJ1-4; clone_size: .; d_call: TRBD1; v_call: TRBV5-1
cdr3_aa: CASSYNQGMNTEAFF; cdr3_nt: TGTGCCAGCAGTTACAACCAGGGGATGAACACTGAAGCTTTCTTT; j_call: TRBJ1-1; clone_size: .; d_call: .; v_call: TRBV6-5
cdr3_aa: CASSSRDRVNTQYF; cdr3_nt: TGTGCCAGTAGTTCCCGGGACAGGGTAAATACGCAGTATTTT; j_call: TRBJ2-3; clone_size: .; d_call: TRBD1; v_call: TRBV19
cdr3_aa: CASSQEQQPNSPLHF; cdr3_nt: TGTGCCAGCAGCCAAGAACAACAGCCCAATTCACCCCTCCACTTT; j_call: TRBJ1-6; clone_size: .; d_call: .; v_call: TRBV4-2
cdr3_aa: CSVAGLNEAFF; cdr3_nt: TGCAGCGTTGCCGGGTTGAATGAAGCTTTCTTT; j_call: TRBJ1-1; clone_size: .; d_call: .; v_call: TRBV29-1
cdr3_aa: CASSQDSAGVGEAFF; cdr3_nt: TGTGCCAGCAGTCAGGACAGCGCAGGGGTGGGTGAAGCTTTCTTT; j_call: TRBJ1-1; clone_size: .; d_call: .; v_call: TRBV2
cdr3_aa: CASSIRGGTDTQYF; cdr3_nt: TGTGCCAGTAGTATACGGGGGGGTACAGATACGCAGTATTTT; j_call: TRBJ2-3; clone_size: .; d_call: TRBD2; v_call: TRBV19
cdr3_aa: CASSLGGEGETQYF; cdr3_nt: TGTGCCAGCAGCTTAGGGGGTGAGGGCGAGACCCAGTACTTC; j_call: TRBJ2-5; clone_size: .; d_call: .; v_call: TRBV11-2
cdr3_aa: CASSIHQARNNSPLHF; cdr3_nt: TGTGCCAGTAGTATCCATCAGGCTCGGAATAATTCACCCCTCCACTTT; j_call: TRBJ1-6; clone_size: few; d_call: .; v_call: TRBV19
cdr3_aa: CAWRPRGAPLEAFF; cdr3_nt: TGTGCCTGGCGACCCCGAGGAGCGCCTCTTGAAGCTTTCTTT; j_call: TRBJ1-1; clone_size: .; d_call: .; v_call: TRBV30
cdr3_aa: CASSRRDRGPEGKFF; cdr3_nt: TGTGCCAGCAGTCGCCGGGACAGGGGGCCTGAAGGGAAGTTCTTC; j_call: TRBJ2-1; clone_size: .; d_call: TRBD1; v_call: TRBV27
cdr3_aa: CASSPRTGRKAEAFF; cdr3_nt: TGTGCCAGCAGCCCCCGGACAGGGAGAAAGGCTGAAGCTTTCTTT; j_call: TRBJ1-1; clone_size: .; d_call: TRBD1; v_call: TRBV7-9